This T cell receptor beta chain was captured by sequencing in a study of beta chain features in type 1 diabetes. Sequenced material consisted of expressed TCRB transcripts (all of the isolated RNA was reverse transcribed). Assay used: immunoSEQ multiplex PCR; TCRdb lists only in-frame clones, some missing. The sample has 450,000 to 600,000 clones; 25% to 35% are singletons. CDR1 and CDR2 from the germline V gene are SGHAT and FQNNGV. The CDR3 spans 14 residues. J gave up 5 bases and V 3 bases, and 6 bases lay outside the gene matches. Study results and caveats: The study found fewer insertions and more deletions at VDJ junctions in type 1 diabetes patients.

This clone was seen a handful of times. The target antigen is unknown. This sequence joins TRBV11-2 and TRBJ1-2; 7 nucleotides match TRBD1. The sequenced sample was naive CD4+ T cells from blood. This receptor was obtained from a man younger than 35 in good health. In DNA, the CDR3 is TGTGCCAGCAGCTTCACCACAGGGGTATATGGCTACACCTTC. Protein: CASSFTTGVYGYTF.